This entry features one T cell receptor beta chain sequence. Its target is not known. Treatment: some 20 received Ad26.COV2.S at low or high dose, single or two shots; about five received placebo; per-sample allocation not given. The samples were gathered on day 63 after the first injection of vaccine or placebo. An Ad26 vector carrying the Wuhan-strain SARS-CoV-2 spike served as the vaccine. The CDR3 is made up of 15 amino acids. Germline V gene data show CDR1 as MNHEY and CDR2 as SMNVEV (reference sequence). Trimming left V 5 bases short and J 1 base short, with 14 bases between. This table comes from immunoSEQ multiplex PCR, and its TCRdb copy is limited to in-frame clones, with some not included. Here the sample spans fewer than 600,000 clones, roughly nine tenths being singletons. This entry belongs to a study of Ad26.COV2.S vaccination and SARS-CoV-2 variants. Study summary: Ad26.COV2.S given intramuscularly, once or twice 56 days apart.

Study results and limitations: Vaccine recipients surpassed placebo recipients in spike-specific TCR breadth.

The chain links TRBV27 to TRBJ1-1; D gene ambiguous. The sequencing used peripheral blood, collected in a trial of Ad26.COV2.S vaccine versus placebo. The receptor was derived from a person between 18 and 60 years old who received the Ad26.COV2.S COVID-19 vaccine or a placebo. CDR3 nucleotide sequence: TGTGCCAGCAGTCCACTCCGGACGGGGAACACTGAAGCTTTCTTT. Protein product: CASSPLRTGNTEAFF.